The 24 T cell receptor beta chains given below trace back to one sample, sequenced in a study of blood T cell repertoires in COVID-19. TCRdb's copy holds only in-frame clones and misses some; the assay was immunoSEQ multiplex PCR. The sample yields 88,000 or so clones, around 86% seen once. The sample consisted of peripheral blood. These receptors originate from a man aged 55 to 69 with acute or convalescent COVID-19.

This rearrangement joins TRBV4-1 to TRBJ1-6; unclear D gene. Deletions cut 4 bases from V and 6 bases from J, with 10 bases between. There are 14 residues in the CDR3. Germline assignment: CDR1 MGHRA and CDR2 YSYEKL. CDR3 region: CASSLRVRNSPLHF. CDR3 sequence (DNA): TGCGCCAGCAGCCTCCGGGTTCGTAATTCACCCCTCCACTTT.

V gene TRBV19 combines with J gene TRBJ1-3; 7 bases agree with TRBD1. CDR1 is LNHDA, CDR2 SQIVND, per germline (reference sequence). V shed 7 bases and J 0 bases; nucleotides not matched to a gene: 9. CDR3 length: 16 residues. In nucleotides, the CDR3 is TGTGCCAGTACCCGGACAGGAGAGGACTCTGGAAACACCATATATTTT. Protein: CASTRTGEDSGNTIYF.

This clone was recorded once. V gene TRBV5-1 combines with J gene TRBJ2-2; 8 positions agree with TRBD1. This CDR3 is 14 amino acids long. Germline V gene lookup returns CDR1 SGHRS and CDR2 YFSETQ. The V gene end was trimmed by 4 bases and the J gene end by 1 base; junction bases not matched to a gene: 0. The CDR3 nucleotides read TGCGCCAGCAGCGGGACAGGGAACACCGGGGAGCTGTTTTTT. It yields the protein CASSGTGNTGELFF.

The V and J genes are TRBV9 and TRBJ2-3; 7 bases are shared with TRBD2. This CDR3 contains 17 residues. CDR1 and CDR2 from the germline V gene are SGDLS and YYNGEE. Unmatched junction bases numbered 8, after V lost 0 bases and J lost 1 base. CDR3 DNA: TGTGCCAGCAGCGTAGGACTAGCTAAACAACGCACAGATACGCAGTATTTT. Protein product: CASSVGLAKQRTDTQYF.

V and J are TRBV11-3 and TRBJ2-1; tentatively, D is TRBD1 (6 bases). The V gene lost 5 bases and the J gene lost 5 bases, with 13 bases spanning the gap. The CDR3 loop spans 14 amino acids. Germline V gene lookup returns CDR1 SGHNT and CDR2 YENEEA. CDR3 in DNA: TGTGCCAGCAGCGACTACAGGGATCACAATGAGCAGTTCTTC. Residues: CASSDYRDHNEQFF.

The chain recombines TRBV4-2 with TRBJ1-2; 7 nucleotides match TRBD1. Losses at the gene ends were 0 bases for V and 8 bases for J; bases not matched to a gene: 9. Germline V gene sequence: CDR1 LGHNA, CDR2 YNFKEQ. The CDR3 contains 15 residues. CDR3 DNA: TGTGCCAGCAGCCAAGATTTTGACAGGGACAACGGCTACACCTTC. Translation: CASSQDFDRDNGYTF.

The rearrangement joins TRBV27 to TRBJ2-7, with 10 bases that match TRBD2. The CDR3 length is 15 residues. CDR1 is MNHEY and CDR2 is SMNVEV in the germline V gene (reference sequence). J was trimmed by 5 bases and V by 6 bases; bases with no gene match: 10. CDR3 amino acids: CASSSYSGRRNEQYF. Written as DNA, the CDR3 is TGTGCCAGCAGCTCTTATAGCGGGAGGAGGAACGAGCAGTACTTC.

This CDR3 is CASSPQGGTTNEKLFF. CDR3 bases: TGTGCCAGCAGCCCCCAGGGAGGGACAACTAATGAAAAACTGTTTTTT. The chain links TRBV11-2 to TRBJ1-4, with D tentatively TRBD1 (5 bases). Trimming left V 5 bases short and J 0 bases short, with 13 bases between. CDR1 and CDR2 from the germline V gene are SGHAT and FQNNGV. The CDR3 has 16 amino acids.

This chain connects TRBV6-2 or TRBV6-3 to TRBJ2-2; D remains unclear. The length of the CDR3 is 15 residues. Trimming removed 5 bases at V and 5 bases at J, with 15 bases between. CDR1 and CDR2 (germline): MNHEY, SVGEGT. The DNA for the CDR3 is TGTGCCAGCAGTCTTCGAGGATCGAGGACCGGGGAGCTGTTTTTT. It translates to CASSLRGSRTGELFF.

This chain links TRBV29-1 with TRBJ1-1; no clear D. CDR3 length: 16 residues. Trimming pared 6 bases from V and 3 bases from J, leaving 23 bases between. Germline V gene data show CDR1 as SQVTM and CDR2 as ANQGSEA. CDR3 sequence reads: CSVPWAGEGRYTEAFF. The CDR3 DNA sequence: TGCAGCGTCCCCTGGGCCGGTGAAGGCCGTTACACTGAAGCTTTCTTT.

The chain couples TRBV5-5 to TRBJ2-2; 10 nucleotides agree with TRBD2. This CDR3 has 17 residues. The germline CDR1 and CDR2 sequences are SGHKS and YYEKEE (reference sequence). Trimming cost V 0 bases and J 4 bases; bases outside gene matches: 6. In nucleotides, the CDR3 is TGTGCCAGCAGCTTGGCTAGCGGGAGTACCATCACCGGGGAGCTGTTTTTT. Protein product: CASSLASGSTITGELFF.

The V call is TRBV12-3 or TRBV12-4, the J call TRBJ1-3, with a tentative D call TRBD1 (5 bases). The germline V and J ends were trimmed by 5 bases and 4 bases, with 9 bases remaining between them. The CDR3 is 13 amino acids. The CDR3 sequence: CASSTNRGNTIYF. CDR3 DNA sequence: TGTGCCAGCAGTACCAACAGGGGAAACACCATATATTTT.

The CDR3 bases are TGTGCCAGCAGCAGAACCGGACAGATTGAGAACGAGCAGTACTTC. Amino acids: CASSRTGQIENEQYF. This sequence joins TRBV7-8 and TRBJ2-7, with D possibly being TRBD1 (6 bases). The V and J ends lost 5 bases and 5 bases respectively, with 19 bases between them. The V gene's germline CDR1 is SGHVS and CDR2 FQNEAQ. The CDR3 is made up of 15 amino acids.

This chain links TRBV6-5 with TRBJ2-1, with TRBD2 matching over 10 bases. Per the germline V gene, CDR1 is MNHEY and CDR2 is SVGAGI. This CDR3 contains 15 residues. V lost 6 bases to trimming and J lost 7 bases; unmatched junction nucleotides: 9. CDR3 nucleotide sequence: TGTGCCAGCAGCCCAGCGGGAGGGCTGCGGAATGAGCAGTTCTTC. Its translation: CASSPAGGLRNEQFF.

Of note for this clone: One end of the junction fails to match germline, which may point to a read error. The chain uses TRBV12-3 or TRBV12-4 and TRBJ2-7; 11 nucleotides align to TRBD2. This CDR3 contains 12 residues. DNA for the CDR3: TGTGCCAGCAGTAGACTAGCGGGAACTCCTGGCTTC. Its protein is CASSRLAGTPGF.

Worth noting for this clone: Other DNA sequences of this sample code for an identical CDR3. The genes are TRBV11-2 and TRBJ2-7, with TRBD2 as a possible D gene (6 bases). Trimming took off 5 bases at V and 3 bases at J, with 23 bases between the two ends. Germline loops: CDR1 SGHAT, CDR2 FQNNGV. This CDR3 spans 17 amino acids. CDR3 DNA sequence: TGTGCCAGCAGCCCCCAGAGGAGACTGGCGGGGATCTACGAGCAGTACTTC. Its translation is CASSPQRRLAGIYEQYF. Using reference TRBV11-2 and TRBJ2-7 for the parts outside the CDR3, the full variable domain is EAGVAQSPRYKIIEKRQSVAFWCNPISGHATLYWYQQILGQGPKLLIQFQNNGVVDDSQLPKDRFSAERLKGVDSTLKIQPAKLEDSAVYLCASSPQRRLAGIYEQYFGPGTRLTVT.

A few counts support this clone. V and J are TRBV27 and TRBJ2-7; 10 bases match TRBD1. V lost 0 bases and J lost 1; bases outside the gene matches: 12. Germline V gene lookup returns CDR1 MNHEY and CDR2 SMNVEV (reference sequence). The CDR3 is made up of 19 amino acids. The CDR3 nucleotides are TGTGCCAGCAGTTTATCCGGGACAGGGGAAATATCCCCATCCTACGAGCAGTACTTC. Translation gives CASSLSGTGEISPSYEQYF.

This chain uses TRBV27 with TRBJ1-4; unclear D gene. V lost 3 bases and J lost 8, with 4 bases in between. This CDR3 region has 11 residues. From germline, CDR1 is MNHEY and CDR2 SMNVEV (reference sequence). This CDR3 is CASSLEEKLFF. The CDR3 DNA sequence: TGTGCCAGCAGTTTGGAGGAAAAACTGTTTTTT.

This clone was counted a single time. The chain employs TRBV5-1 and TRBJ2-1; the match to TRBD1 covers 8 bases. After removal of 0 bases from V and 9 bases from J, the junction contained 5 bases not matched to a gene. Germline loops: CDR1 SGHRS, CDR2 YFSETQ. This CDR3 has 14 amino acids. The CDR3 protein is CASSLVDREGEQFF. The CDR3 DNA sequence: TGCGCCAGCAGCTTGGTGGACAGGGAAGGTGAGCAGTTCTTC.

The sample holds one count of this clone. This chain connects TRBV5-1 to TRBJ1-6; tentative D call: TRBD1 (6 bases). Germline loops: CDR1 SGHRS, CDR2 YFSETQ. The CDR3 consists of 14 residues. Trimming cost V 5 bases and J 5 bases, with 11 bases left between them. The CDR3 nucleotides are TGCGCCAGCAGTCGGGGGGACAATAATTCACCCCTCCACTTT. Residues: CASSRGDNNSPLHF.

V is TRBV19 and J is TRBJ2-2; TRBD2 is a possible D gene (7 bases). The ends were cut back, 10 bases at V and 1 base at J, with 16 bases in the middle. The CDR3 is made up of 15 amino acids. Germline loops: CDR1 LNHDA, CDR2 SQIVND (reference sequence). Here the CDR3 DNA reads TGTGCCACCAGCGAGGGGGGGAGGAACACCGGGGAGCTGTTTTTT. Its translation is CATSEGGRNTGELFF.

This clone appeared a few times. The chain is built from TRBV24-1 and TRBJ2-2; 7 nucleotides agree with TRBD2. The junction had 6 bases not matched to a gene; V was cut back by 7 bases and J by 2 bases. CDR3 length equals 15 residues. The germline gives CDR1 KGHDR, CDR2 SFDVKD. The CDR3 DNA follows: TGTGCCACCAGAATTAGGGACTATAACACCGGGGAGCTGTTTTTT. Protein: CATRIRDYNTGELFF.

This chain joins TRBV9 and TRBJ2-2; 11 bases are a match to TRBD2. The CDR3 consists of 15 residues. Germline CDR1 reads SGDLS; CDR2 reads YYNGEE. Unmatched junction bases numbered 5, after V lost 6 bases and J lost 4 bases. CDR3 coding DNA: TGTGCCAGCATGGTGGGGACTAGCGGCACCGGGGAGCTGTTTTTT. Translation gives CASMVGTSGTGELFF.

The gene calls are TRBV15 and TRBJ2-1; TRBD2 matches 8 bases. The CDR3 has 16 amino acids. Trimming at V came to 0 bases and at J to 8 bases, leaving 9 bases not matched to a gene. Germline-derived CDR1 and CDR2 are LNHNV and YYDKDF (reference sequence). The CDR3 loop reads CATSRDLSSGIDEQFF. The CDR3 nucleotides read TGTGCCACCAGCAGAGATCTAAGTAGCGGGATCGATGAGCAGTTCTTC.